The present T cell receptor (beta chain) was sequenced within a study of blood T cell repertoires in COVID-19. Study information: From the United States, Italy and Spain came samples of acute and convalescent COVID-19. Sample material is recorded as cDNA or gDNA derived from T cells, B-cell-depleted T cells, or PBMCs.

Study processing details: Reference gene primers were amplified, and this amplification served to estimate nucleated cell counts. Repertoires were generated with immunoSEQ multiplex PCR, while TCRdb's copy carries only in-frame clones and drops some. V, J and clone size derive from that table, while D and trimming were established from the DNA sequence. The repertoire has around 290,000 clones, roughly 91% of them found once; the top ten carry about 5%. The source material was peripheral blood. The TCR comes from a man aged 35 to 55 with acute or convalescent COVID-19.

The CDR3 region is CASSLFTGTQKLFF. DNA of the CDR3: TGTGCCAGCAGTTTATTCACTGGGACTCAGAAACTGTTTTTT. This chain connects TRBV27 to TRBJ1-4; D might be TRBD1 (5 bases). Germline-derived CDR1 and CDR2 are MNHEY and SMNVEV (reference sequence). This CDR3 contains 14 residues. V was shortened by 1 base and J by 11 bases, with 14 bases between the two germline ends.